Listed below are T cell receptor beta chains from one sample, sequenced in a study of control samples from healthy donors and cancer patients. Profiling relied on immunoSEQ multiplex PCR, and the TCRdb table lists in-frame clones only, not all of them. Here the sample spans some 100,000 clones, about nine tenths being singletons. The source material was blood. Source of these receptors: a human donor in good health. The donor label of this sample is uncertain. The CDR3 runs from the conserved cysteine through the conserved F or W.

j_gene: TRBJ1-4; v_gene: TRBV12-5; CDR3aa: CASGQDRKLFF
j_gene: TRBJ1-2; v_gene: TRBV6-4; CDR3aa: CASSEGIGKGGYTF
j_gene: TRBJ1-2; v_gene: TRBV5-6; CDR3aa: CASSLSPADPGYTF
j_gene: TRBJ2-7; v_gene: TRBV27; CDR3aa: CASSRTRGEYEQYF
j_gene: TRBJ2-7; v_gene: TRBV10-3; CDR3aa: CAISESGVYEQYF
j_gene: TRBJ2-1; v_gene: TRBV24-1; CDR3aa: CATSADFLAGPIFEFF
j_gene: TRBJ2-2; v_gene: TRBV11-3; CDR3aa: CASSLGQRNTGELFF
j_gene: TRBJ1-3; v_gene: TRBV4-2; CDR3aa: CASSQEENSGNTIYF
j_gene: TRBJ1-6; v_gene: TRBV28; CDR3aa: CASTRPQGDSPLHF
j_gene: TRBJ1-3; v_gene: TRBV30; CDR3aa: CAWSTPYRDKSSGNTIYF
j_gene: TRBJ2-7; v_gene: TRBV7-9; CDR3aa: CAKTAYSTYEQYF
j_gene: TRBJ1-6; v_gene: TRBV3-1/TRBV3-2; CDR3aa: CASSLRGSSYNSPLHF
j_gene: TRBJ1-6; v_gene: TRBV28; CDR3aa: CASNAGSYNSPLHF
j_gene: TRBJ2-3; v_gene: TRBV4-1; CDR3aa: CASSQAGTTFGQDTQYF
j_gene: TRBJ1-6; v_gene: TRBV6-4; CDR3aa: CASRGQGNSPLHF
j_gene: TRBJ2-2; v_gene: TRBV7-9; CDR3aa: CASNQPGRKNTGELFF
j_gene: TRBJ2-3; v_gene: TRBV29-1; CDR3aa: CSVERFGVSFEATQYF
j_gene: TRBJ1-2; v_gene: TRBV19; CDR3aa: CASMGTGANYGYTF
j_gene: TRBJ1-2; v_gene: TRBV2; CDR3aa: CASTEDGPNYGYTF
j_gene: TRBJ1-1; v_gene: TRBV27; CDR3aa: CASSQKAGRGGTEAFF
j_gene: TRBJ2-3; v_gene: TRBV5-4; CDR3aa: CASSLPGQGTDTQYF
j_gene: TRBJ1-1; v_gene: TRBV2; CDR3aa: CASSQGQMNTEAFF
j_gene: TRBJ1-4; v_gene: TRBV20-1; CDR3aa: CSASGWANEKLFF
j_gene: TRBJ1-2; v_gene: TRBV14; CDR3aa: CASSRTRGSNYGYTF
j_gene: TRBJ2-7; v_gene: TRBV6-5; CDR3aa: CATAITGSYEQYF
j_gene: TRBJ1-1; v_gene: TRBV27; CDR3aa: CASSSFQGVGTEAFF
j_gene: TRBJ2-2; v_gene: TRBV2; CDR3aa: CASRPDTGELFF
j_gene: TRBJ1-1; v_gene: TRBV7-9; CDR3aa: CASSPSRLNTEAFF
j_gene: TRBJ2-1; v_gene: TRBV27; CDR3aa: CASSLSASRYNEQFF
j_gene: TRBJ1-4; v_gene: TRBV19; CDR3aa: CASSAGGHSTNEKLFF
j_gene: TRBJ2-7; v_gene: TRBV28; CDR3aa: CASSLEAWADEQYF
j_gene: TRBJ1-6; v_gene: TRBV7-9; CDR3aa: CASASSYSGSPLHF
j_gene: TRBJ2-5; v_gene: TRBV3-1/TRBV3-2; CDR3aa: CASSPLKDAGQETQYF
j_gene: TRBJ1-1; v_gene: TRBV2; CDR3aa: CASSPQGARVGTEAFF
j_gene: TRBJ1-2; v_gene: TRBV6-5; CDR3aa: CASSYSKRNNYGYTF
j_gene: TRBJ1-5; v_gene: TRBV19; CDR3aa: CASTLQGGGNQPQHF
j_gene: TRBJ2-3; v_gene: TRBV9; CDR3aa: CASSVEGVSSTDTQYF
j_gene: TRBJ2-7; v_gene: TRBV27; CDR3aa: CASSLTLTSISYEQYF
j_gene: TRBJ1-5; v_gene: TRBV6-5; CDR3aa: CASKSSGDNQPQHF
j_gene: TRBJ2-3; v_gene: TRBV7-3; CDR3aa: CASSLTSSGGRDTQYF
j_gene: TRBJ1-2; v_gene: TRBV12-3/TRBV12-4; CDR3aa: CASGGTGYGYTF
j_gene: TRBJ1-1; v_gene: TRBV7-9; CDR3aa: CASSLQLAGAFF
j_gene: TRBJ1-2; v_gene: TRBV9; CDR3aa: CASSPRQDYGYTF
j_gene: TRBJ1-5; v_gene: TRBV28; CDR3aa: CASRDSNQPQHF
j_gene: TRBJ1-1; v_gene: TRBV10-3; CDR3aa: CAIRDNRGNTEAFF
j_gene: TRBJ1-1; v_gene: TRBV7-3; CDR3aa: CASSLMGQGIRNTEAFF
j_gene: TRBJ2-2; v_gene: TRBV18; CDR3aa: CASSPSRTGRAGELFF
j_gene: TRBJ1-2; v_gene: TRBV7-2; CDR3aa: CASPRGSAGYTF
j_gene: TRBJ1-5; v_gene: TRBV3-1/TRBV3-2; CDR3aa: CASSPTGERDQPQHF
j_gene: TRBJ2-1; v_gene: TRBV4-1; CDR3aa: CASSQRSGGVVGEQFF
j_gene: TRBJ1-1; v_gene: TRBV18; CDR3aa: CASSGTQNTEAFF
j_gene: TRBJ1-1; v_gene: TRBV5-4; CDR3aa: CASSFTGGGNTEAFF
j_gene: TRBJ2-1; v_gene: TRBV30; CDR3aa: CAHDRDYAQFF
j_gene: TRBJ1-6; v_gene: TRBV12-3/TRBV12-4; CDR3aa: CASSPGYSPLHF
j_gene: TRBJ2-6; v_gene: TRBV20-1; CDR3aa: CSASDSGTRGGANVLTF
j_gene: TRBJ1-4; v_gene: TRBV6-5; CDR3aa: CASSYRQNEKLFF
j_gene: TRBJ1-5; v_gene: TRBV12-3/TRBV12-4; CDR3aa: CASSQDRNQPQHF